This TCR beta chain is drawn from a study of shared clonotypes between healthy human individuals. Repertoires were generated with immunoSEQ multiplex PCR, while TCRdb's copy carries only in-frame clones and drops some. This table has a few million clones, 90% to 95% appearing once. This clone has just one count. The receptor was isolated from a man between 18 and 29 years old in good health. Some clones in this sample may be carry-over from other donors' samples. Material for sequencing was naive CD4+ T cells from PBMCs. Documented subset: CD45RA+ positively selected.

CDR3 residues: CASNPRTPGETQYF. The CDR3 DNA is TGTGCCAGCAACCCTAGGACGCCGGGAGAGACCCAGTACTTC. The genes are TRBV28 and TRBJ2-5, with no clear D. Germline values: CDR1 MDHEN, CDR2 SYDVKM. The CDR3 extends over 14 amino acids. Trimming shortened V by 7 bases and J by 4 bases, and 16 bases separated the two germline ends.